This T cell receptor beta chain originates from a study of cytomegalovirus exposure and HLA in healthy donors. Comments on this clone: Its antigen remains unidentified.

The CDR3 loop spans 16 amino acids. The V end was cut by 4 bases, the J end by 0 bases, with 12 bases between. The germline V gene has CDR1 SGHTA and CDR2 FQGTGA. This PCR relied on a set of 60 Vbeta primers and 13 Jbeta primers. Original methodology: In a later analysis, of 80 million or so unique beta chains, approximately 10 million appeared in at least two donors. The assay was immunoSEQ multiplex PCR, and TCRdb's table has in-frame clones only and misses some. From that table come the V and J calls and clone size; the DNA was used to work out D and trimming. The repertoire consists of under 200,000 clones, with about 85% occurring once and the leading ten covering about 4.3%. Study-level findings and limits: On later analysis, the bulk of CMV-associated TCR beta chains appeared to be HLA-restricted. Rare TCR sequences dominated, though some public TCRs recurred in many donors.

Nominally healthy donors provided the samples, though records likely missed some immune exposures. The sample taken for sequencing was PBMCs. This clonotype was obtained from a woman aged 45-59 years in good health and CMV-seropositive. The chain uses TRBV7-3 and TRBJ2-2; D is ambiguous. The CDR3, as DNA: TGTGCCAGCAGCTCGGCGGCGGTCTCGAACACCGGGGAGCTGTTTTTT. It encodes CASSSAAVSNTGELFF.